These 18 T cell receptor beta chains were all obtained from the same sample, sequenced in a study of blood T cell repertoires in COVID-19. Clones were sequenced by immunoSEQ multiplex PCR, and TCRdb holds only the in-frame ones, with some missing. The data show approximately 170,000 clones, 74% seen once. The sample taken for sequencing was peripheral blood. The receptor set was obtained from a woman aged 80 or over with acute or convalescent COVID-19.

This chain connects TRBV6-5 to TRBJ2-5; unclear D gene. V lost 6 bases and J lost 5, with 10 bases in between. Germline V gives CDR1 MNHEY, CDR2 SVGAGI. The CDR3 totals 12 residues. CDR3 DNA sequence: TGTGCCAGCAGCCGCGGTGGGGAGACCCAGTACTTC. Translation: CASSRGGETQYF.

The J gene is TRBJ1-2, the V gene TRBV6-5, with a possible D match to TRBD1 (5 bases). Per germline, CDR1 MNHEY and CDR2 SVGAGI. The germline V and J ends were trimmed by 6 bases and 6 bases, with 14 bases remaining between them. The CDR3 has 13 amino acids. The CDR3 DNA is TGTGCCAGCAGGCCGACAGCGGGAAATGGCTACACCTTC. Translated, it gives CASRPTAGNGYTF.

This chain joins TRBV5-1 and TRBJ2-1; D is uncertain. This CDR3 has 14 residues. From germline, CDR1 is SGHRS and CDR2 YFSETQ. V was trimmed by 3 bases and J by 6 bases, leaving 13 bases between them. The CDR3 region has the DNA TGCGCCAGCAGCTCCGACCTAGAAACCAATGAGCAGTTCTTC. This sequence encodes CASSSDLETNEQFF. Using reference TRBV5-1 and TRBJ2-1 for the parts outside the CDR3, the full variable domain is KAGVTQTPRYLIKTRGQQVTLSCSPISGHRSVSWYQQTPGQGLQFLFEYFSETQRNKGNFPGRFSGRQFSNSRSEMNVSTLELGDSALYLCASSSDLETNEQFFGPGTRLTVL.

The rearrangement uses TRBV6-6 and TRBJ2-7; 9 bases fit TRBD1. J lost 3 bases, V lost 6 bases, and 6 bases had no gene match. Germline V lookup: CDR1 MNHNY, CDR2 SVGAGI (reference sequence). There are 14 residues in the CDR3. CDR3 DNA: TGTGCCAGCAGACCGGGACAGGGAATCTACGAGCAGTACTTC. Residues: CASRPGQGIYEQYF.

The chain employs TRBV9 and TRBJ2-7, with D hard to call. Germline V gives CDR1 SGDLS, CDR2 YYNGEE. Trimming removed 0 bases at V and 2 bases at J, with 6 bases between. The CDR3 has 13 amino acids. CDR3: CASSVGPAYEQYF. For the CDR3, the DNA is TGTGCCAGCAGCGTAGGGCCAGCCTACGAGCAGTACTTC.

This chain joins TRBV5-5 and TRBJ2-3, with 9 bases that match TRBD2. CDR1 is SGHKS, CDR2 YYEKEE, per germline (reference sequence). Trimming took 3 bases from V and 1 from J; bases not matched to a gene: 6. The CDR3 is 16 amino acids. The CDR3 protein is CASSWVREGGTDTQYF. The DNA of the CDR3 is TGTGCCAGCAGCTGGGTGCGGGAGGGGGGCACAGATACGCAGTATTTT.

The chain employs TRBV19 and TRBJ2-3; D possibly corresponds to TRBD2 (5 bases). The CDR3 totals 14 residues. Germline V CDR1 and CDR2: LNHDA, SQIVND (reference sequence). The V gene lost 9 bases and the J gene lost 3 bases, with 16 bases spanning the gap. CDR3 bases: TGTGCCAGCAGTGAGAGACTAAGGACAGATACGCAGTATTTT. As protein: CASSERLRTDTQYF.

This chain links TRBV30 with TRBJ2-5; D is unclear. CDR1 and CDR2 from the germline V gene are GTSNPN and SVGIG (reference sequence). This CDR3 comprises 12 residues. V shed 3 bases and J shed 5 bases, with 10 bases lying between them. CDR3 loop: CAWSALRETQYF. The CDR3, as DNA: TGTGCCTGGAGCGCCCTTCGGGAGACCCAGTACTTC.

The DNA for the CDR3 is TGTGCCAGCAGCGGGACAGGGTATGATGGCTACACCTTC. Protein: CASSGTGYDGYTF. The chain links TRBV3-1 (or the pseudogene TRBV3-2) to TRBJ1-2; 9 bases map to TRBD1. J was trimmed by 6 bases and V by 5 bases; bases with no gene match: 4. The CDR3 extends over 13 amino acids. CDR1 and CDR2 from the germline V gene are LGHDT and YNNKEL (reference sequence).

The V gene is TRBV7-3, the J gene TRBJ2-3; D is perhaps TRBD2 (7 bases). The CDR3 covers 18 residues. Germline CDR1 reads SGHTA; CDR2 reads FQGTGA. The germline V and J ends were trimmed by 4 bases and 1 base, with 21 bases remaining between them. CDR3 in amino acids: CASSSRGGGGPGTDTQYF. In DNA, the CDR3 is TGTGCCAGCAGCTCCCGCGGGGGCGGAGGGCCGGGCACAGATACGCAGTATTTT.

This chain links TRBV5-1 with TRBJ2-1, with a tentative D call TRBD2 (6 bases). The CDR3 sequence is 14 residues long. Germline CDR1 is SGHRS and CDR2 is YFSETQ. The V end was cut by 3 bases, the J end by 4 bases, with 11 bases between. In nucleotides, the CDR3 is TGCGCCAGCAGCTGGACGGGACTGTACAATGAGCAGTTCTTC. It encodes CASSWTGLYNEQFF.

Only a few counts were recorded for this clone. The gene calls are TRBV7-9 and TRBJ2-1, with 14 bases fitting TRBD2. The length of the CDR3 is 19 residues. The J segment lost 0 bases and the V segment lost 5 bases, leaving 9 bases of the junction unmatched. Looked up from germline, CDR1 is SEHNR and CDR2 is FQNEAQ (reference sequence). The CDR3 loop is CASSGPGLAGDLSYNEQFF. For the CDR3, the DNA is TGTGCCAGCAGCGGTCCGGGACTAGCGGGAGACCTCTCCTACAATGAGCAGTTCTTC.

The CDR3 is CASRRGHEKLFF. As DNA, the CDR3 is TGCGCCAGCAGGAGGGGGCATGAAAAACTGTTTTTT. The chain combines TRBV4-3 with TRBJ1-4; 7 nucleotides align to TRBD1. The CDR3 spans 12 residues. V lost 6 bases, J lost 6 bases, and 1 base stayed unmatched. CDR1 and CDR2 from the germline V gene are LGHNA and YSLEER.

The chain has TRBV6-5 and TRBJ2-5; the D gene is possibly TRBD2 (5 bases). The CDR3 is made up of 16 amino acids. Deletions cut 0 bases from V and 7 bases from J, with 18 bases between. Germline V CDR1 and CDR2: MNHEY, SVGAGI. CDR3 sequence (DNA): TGTGCCAGCAGTTACTCGATGGGCCCAAAAGGAGGGACCCAGTACTTC. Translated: CASSYSMGPKGGTQYF.

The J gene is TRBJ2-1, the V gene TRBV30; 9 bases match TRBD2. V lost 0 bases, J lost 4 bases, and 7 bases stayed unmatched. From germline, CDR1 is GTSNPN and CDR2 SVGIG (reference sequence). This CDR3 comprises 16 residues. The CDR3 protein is CAWSVGLAGPYNEQFF. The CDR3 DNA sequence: TGTGCCTGGAGTGTAGGGCTAGCGGGGCCGTACAATGAGCAGTTCTTC.

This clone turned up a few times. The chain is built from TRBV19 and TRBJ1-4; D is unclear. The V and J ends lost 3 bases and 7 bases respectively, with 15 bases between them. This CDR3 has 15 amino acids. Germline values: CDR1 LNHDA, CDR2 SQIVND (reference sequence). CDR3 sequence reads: CASSIGVDRSEKLFF. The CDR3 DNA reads TGTGCCAGTAGTATCGGGGTTGATAGGAGTGAAAAACTGTTTTTT.

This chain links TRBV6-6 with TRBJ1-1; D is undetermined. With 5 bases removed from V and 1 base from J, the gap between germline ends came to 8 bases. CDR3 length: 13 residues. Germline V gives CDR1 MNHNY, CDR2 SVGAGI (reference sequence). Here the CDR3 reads CASSREGNTEAFF. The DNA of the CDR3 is TGTGCCAGCAGTCGCGAGGGGAACACTGAAGCTTTCTTT.

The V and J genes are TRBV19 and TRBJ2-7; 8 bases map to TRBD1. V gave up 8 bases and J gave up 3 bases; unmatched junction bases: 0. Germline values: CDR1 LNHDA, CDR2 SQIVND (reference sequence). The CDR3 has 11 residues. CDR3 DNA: TGTGCCAGTGGACAGGGCTACGAGCAGTACTTC. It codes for CASGQGYEQYF.